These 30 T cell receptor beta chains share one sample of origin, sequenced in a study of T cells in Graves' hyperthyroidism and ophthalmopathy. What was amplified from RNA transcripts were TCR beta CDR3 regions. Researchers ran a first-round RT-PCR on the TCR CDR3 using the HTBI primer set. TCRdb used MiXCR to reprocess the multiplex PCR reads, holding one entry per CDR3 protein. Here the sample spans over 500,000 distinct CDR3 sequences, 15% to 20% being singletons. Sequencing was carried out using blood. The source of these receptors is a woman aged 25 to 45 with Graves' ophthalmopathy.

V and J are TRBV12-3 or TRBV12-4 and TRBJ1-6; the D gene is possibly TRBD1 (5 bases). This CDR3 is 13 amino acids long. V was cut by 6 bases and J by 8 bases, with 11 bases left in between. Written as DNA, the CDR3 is TGTGCCAGCAGCCGGTCGACAGATTCACCCCTCCACTTT. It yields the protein CASSRSTDSPLHF.

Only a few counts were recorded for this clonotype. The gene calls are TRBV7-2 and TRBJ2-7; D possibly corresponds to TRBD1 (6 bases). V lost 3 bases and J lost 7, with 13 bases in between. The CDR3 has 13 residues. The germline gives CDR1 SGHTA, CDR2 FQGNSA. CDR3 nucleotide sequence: TGTGCCAGCAGCTTTGGCAGGGGTTGGGAGCAGTACTTC. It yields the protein CASSFGRGWEQYF. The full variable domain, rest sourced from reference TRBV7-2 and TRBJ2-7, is GAGVSQSPSNKVTEKGKDVELRCDPISGHTALYWYRQSLGQGLEFLIYFQGNSAPDKSGLPSDRFSAERTGGSVSTLTIQRTQQEDSAVYLCASSFGRGWEQYFGPGTRLTVT.

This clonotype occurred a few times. The CDR3, as DNA: TGTGCCTGGAGTGTCCAGGGGGCGCGGGGAGAGACCCAGTACTTC. Translation: CAWSVQGARGETQYF. The chain is built from TRBV30 and TRBJ2-5, with 8 positions matching TRBD1. The CDR3 is made up of 15 amino acids. The germline V gene encodes CDR1 GTSNPN and CDR2 SVGIG (reference sequence). V trimming: 0 bases; J trimming: 4 bases; junction bases outside the gene matches: 7. Looking up the rest from reference TRBV30 and TRBJ2-5 gives the full variable domain: SQTIHQWPATLVQPVGSPLSLECTVEGTSNPNLYWYRQAAGRGLQLLFYSVGIGQISSEVPQNLSASRPQDRQFILSSKKLLLSDSGFYLCAWSVQGARGETQYFGPGTRLLVL.

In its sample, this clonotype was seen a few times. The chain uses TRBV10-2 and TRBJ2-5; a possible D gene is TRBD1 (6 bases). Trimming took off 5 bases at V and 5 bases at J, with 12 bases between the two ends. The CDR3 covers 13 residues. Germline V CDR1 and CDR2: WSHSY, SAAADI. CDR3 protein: CASSRQEVETQYF. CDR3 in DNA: TGCGCCAGCAGTCGACAGGAGGTTGAGACCCAGTACTTC.

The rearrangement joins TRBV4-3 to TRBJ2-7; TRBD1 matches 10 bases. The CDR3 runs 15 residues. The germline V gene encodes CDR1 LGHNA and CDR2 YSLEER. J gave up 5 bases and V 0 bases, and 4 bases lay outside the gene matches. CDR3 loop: CASSQDGDRGNEQYF. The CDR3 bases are TGCGCCAGCAGCCAAGATGGGGACAGGGGCAACGAGCAGTACTTC.

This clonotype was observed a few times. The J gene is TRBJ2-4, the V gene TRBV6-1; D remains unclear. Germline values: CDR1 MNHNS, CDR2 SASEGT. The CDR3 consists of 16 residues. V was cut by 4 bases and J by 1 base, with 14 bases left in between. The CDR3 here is CASSGLVAGAKNIQYF. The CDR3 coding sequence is TGTGCCAGCAGTGGGCTGGTGGCTGGGGCCAAAAACATTCAGTACTTC.

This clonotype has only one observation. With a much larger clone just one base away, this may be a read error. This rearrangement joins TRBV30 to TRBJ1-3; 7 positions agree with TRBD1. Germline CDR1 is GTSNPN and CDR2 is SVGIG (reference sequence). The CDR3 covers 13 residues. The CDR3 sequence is CAWDRDYGSTIYF. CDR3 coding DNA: TGTGCCTGGGACAGGGACTACGGAAGCACCATATATTTT.

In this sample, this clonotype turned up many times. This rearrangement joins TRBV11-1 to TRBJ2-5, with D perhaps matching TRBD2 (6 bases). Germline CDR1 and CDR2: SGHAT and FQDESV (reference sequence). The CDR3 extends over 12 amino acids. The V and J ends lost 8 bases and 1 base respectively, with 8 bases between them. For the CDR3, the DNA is TGTGCCAGCGGGGGGACCCAAGAGACCCAGTACTTC. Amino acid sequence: CASGGTQETQYF.

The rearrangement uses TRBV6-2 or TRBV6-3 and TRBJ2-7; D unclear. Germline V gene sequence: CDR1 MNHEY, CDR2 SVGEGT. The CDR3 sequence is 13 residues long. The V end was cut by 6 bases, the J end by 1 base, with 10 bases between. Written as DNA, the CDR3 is TGTGCCAGCAGGTCTTTGGGATCCTACGAGCAGTACTTC. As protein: CASRSLGSYEQYF.

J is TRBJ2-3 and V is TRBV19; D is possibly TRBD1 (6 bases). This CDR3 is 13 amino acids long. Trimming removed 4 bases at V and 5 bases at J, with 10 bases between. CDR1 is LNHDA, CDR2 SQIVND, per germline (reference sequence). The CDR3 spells CASSTDRGDTQYF. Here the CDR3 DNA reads TGTGCCAGTAGTACGGACAGAGGAGATACGCAGTATTTT.

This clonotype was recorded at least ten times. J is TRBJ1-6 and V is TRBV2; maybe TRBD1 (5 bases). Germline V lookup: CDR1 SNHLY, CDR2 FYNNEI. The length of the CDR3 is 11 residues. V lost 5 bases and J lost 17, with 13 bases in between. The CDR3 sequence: CASSRDLFVHF. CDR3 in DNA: TGTGCCAGCAGTCGGGACTTATTTGTCCACTTT.

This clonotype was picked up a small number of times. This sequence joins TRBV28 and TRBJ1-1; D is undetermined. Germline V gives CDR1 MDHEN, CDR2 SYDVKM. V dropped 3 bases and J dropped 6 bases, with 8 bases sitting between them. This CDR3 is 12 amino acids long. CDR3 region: CASSFAGSEAFF. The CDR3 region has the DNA TGTGCCAGCAGTTTTGCAGGATCTGAAGCTTTCTTT.

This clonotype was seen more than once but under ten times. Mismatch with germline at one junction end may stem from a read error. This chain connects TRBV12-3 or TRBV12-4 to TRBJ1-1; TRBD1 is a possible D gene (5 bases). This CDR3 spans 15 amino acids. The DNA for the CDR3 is TGTGCCAGCAGTCCAAGGGAGGGGATGAACGCTGAAGCTTTCTTT. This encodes CASSPREGMNAEAFF.

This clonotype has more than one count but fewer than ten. In DNA form, the CDR3 reads TGTGCCAGCACACAATATGTTACTGAAGCTTTCTTT. This encodes CASTQYVTEAFF. This chain joins TRBV14 and TRBJ1-1; D is uncertain. Germline CDR1 reads SGHDN; CDR2 reads FVKESK. This CDR3 contains 12 residues. V was trimmed by 7 bases and J by 5 bases, leaving 11 bases between them.

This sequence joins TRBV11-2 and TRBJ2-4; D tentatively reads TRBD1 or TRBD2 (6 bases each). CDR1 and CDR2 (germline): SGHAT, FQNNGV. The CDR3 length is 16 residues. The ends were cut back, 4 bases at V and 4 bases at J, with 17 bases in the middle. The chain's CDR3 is CASSYLKGGFKNIQYF. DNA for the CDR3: TGTGCCAGCAGCTACCTAAAAGGGGGGTTTAAAAACATTCAGTACTTC.

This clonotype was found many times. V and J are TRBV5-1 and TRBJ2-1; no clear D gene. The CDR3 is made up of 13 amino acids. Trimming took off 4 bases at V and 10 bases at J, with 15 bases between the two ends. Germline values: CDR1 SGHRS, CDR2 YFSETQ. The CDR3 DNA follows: TGCGCCAGCAGCCTTGGTGTAGCTTCGGAGCAGTTCTTC. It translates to CASSLGVASEQFF.

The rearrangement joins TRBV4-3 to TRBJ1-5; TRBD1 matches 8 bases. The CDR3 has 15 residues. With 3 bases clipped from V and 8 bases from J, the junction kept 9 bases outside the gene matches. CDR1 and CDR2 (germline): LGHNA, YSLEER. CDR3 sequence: CASSQDREEREPQHF. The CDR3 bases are TGCGCCAGCAGCCAGGACAGGGAGGAGCGAGAGCCCCAGCATTTT.

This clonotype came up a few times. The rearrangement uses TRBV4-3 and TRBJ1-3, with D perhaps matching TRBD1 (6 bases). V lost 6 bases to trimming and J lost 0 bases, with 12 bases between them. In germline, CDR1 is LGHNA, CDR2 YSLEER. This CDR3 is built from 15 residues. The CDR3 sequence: CASSEDRHSGNTIYF. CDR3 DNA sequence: TGCGCCAGCAGTGAAGACAGGCACTCTGGAAACACCATATATTTT.

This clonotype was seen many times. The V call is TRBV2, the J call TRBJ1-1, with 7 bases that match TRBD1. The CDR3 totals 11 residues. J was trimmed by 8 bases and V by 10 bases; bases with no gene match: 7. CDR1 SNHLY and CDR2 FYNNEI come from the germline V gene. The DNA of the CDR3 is TGTGCCACCCCAGGGGGTTGCGAAGCTTTCTTT. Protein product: CATPGGCEAFF.

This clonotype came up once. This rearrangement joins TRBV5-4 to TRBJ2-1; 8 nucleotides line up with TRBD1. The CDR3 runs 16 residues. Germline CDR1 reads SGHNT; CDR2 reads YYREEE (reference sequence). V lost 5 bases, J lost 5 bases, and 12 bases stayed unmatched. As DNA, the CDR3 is TGTGCCAGCAGGGGGTCAGGGGGCCGTACGGACAATGAGCAGTTCTTC. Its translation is CASRGSGGRTDNEQFF.

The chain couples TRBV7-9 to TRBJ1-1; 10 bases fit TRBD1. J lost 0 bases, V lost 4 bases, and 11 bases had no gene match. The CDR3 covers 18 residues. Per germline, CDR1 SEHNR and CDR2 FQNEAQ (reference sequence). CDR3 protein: CASSSLTGTGALNTEAFF. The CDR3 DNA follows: TGTGCCAGCAGCTCCTTGACCGGGACAGGGGCTCTGAACACTGAAGCTTTCTTT.

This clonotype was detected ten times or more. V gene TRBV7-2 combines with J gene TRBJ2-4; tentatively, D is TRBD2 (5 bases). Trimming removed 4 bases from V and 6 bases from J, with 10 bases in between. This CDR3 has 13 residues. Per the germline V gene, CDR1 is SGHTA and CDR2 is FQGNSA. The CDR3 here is CASSSDYGNIQYF. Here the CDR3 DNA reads TGTGCCAGCAGCTCCGACTACGGAAACATTCAGTACTTC.

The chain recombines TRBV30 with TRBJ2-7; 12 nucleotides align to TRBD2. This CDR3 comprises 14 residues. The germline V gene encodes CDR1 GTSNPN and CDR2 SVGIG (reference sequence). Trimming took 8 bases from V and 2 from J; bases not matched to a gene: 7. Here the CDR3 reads CAGRLAGATYEQYF. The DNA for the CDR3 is TGTGCCGGCCGACTAGCGGGAGCGACCTACGAGCAGTACTTC.

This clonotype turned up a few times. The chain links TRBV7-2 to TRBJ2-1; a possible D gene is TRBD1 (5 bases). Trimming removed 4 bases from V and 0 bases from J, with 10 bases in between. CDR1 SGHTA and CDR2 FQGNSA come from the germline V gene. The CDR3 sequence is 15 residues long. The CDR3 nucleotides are TGTGCCAGCAGCTCCTACAGGAGCTCCTACAATGAGCAGTTCTTC. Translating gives CASSSYRSSYNEQFF. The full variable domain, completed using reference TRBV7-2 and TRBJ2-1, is GAGVSQSPSNKVTEKGKDVELRCDPISGHTALYWYRQSLGQGLEFLIYFQGNSAPDKSGLPSDRFSAERTGGSVSTLTIQRTQQEDSAVYLCASSSYRSSYNEQFFGPGTRLTVL.

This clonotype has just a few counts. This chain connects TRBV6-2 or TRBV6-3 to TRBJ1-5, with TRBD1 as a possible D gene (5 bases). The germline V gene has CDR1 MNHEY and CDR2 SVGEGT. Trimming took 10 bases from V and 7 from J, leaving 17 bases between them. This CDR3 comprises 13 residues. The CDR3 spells CAIQDNHGQPQHF. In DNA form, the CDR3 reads TGTGCCATCCAGGACAACCACGGGCAGCCCCAGCATTTT.

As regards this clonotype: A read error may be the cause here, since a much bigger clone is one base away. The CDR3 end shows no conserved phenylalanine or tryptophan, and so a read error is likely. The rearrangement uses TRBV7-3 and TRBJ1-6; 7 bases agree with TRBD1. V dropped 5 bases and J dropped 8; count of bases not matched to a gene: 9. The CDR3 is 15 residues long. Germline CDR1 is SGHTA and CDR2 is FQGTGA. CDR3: CASSRRQGLDSPLHY. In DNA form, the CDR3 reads TGTGCCAGCAGCCGGCGACAGGGATTGGATTCACCCCTCCACTAT.

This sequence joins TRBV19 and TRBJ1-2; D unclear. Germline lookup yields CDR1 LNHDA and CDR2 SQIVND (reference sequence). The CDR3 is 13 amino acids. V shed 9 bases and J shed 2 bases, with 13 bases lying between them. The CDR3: CASADGPNYGYTF. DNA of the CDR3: TGTGCCAGCGCGGACGGCCCCAACTATGGCTACACCTTC.

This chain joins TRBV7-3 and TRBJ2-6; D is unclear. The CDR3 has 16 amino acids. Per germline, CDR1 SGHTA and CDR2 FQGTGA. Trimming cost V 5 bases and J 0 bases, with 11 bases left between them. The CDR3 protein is CASSPQSFSGANVLTF. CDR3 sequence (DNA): TGTGCCAGCAGCCCACAGAGTTTCTCTGGGGCCAACGTCCTGACTTTC.

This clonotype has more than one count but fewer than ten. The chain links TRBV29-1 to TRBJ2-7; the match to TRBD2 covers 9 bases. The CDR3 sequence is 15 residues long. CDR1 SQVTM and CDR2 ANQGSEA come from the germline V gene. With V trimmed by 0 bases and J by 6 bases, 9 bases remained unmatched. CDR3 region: CSVEEGLAGLREQYF. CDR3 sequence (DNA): TGCAGCGTTGAAGAGGGGCTAGCGGGACTTCGCGAGCAGTACTTC.

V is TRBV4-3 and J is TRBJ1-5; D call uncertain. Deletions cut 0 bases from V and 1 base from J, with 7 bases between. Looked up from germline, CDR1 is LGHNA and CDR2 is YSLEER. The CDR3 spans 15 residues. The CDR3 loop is CASSQDYGSNQPQHF. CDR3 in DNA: TGCGCCAGCAGCCAAGATTACGGGAGCAATCAGCCCCAGCATTTT.